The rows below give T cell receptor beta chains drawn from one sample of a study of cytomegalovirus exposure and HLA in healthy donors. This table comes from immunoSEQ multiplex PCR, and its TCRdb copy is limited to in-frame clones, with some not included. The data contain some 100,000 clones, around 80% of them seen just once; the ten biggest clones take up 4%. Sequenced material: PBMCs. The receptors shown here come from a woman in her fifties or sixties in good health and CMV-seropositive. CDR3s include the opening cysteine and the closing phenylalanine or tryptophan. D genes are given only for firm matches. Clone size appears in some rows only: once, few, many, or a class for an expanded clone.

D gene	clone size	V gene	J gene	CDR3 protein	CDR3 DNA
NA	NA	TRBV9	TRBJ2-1	CASSVAAGNEQFF	TGTGCCAGCAGCGTAGCGGCAGGCAATGAGCAGTTCTTC
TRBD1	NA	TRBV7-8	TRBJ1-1	CASSLAGDSEAFF	TGTGCCAGCAGCTTAGCGGGGGACAGTGAAGCTTTCTTT
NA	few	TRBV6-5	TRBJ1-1	CASSWYEGNTEAFF	TGTGCCAGCAGTTGGTATGAGGGGAACACTGAAGCTTTCTTT
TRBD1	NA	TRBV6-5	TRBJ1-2	CASRGGQGGYTF	TGTGCCAGCAGGGGAGGACAGGGAGGCTACACCTTC
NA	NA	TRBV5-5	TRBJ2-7	CASSLDRQGGYEQYF	TGTGCCAGCAGCTTGGATCGGCAGGGAGGCTACGAGCAGTACTTC
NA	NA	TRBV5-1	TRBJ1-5	CASSLGGANQPQHF	TGCGCCAGCAGCTTGGGCGGGGCGAATCAGCCCCAGCATTTT
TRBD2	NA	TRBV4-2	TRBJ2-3	CASSQRTSEKDTQYF	TGTGCCAGCAGCCAACGGACTAGCGAGAAAGATACGCAGTATTTT
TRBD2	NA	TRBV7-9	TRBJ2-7	CASSSSGGAYEQYF	TGTGCCAGCAGCTCTAGCGGGGGGGCCTACGAGCAGTACTTC
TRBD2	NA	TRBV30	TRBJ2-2	CAWTGGVGLAGSDGELFF	TGTGCCTGGACGGGGGGGGTCGGACTAGCGGGATCCGACGGGGAGCTGTTTTTT
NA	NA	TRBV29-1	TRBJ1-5	CSVADGGNQPQHF	TGCAGCGTCGCCGATGGAGGAAATCAGCCCCAGCATTTT
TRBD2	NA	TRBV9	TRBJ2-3	CASSVGSGGNTQYF	TGTGCCAGCAGCGTAGGGAGCGGGGGAAATACGCAGTATTTT
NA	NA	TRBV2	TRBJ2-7	CASSGPPSYEQYF	TGTGCCAGCAGTGGCCCGCCTTCCTACGAGCAGTACTTC
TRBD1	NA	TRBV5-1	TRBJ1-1	CASSLVTGTGLTEAFF	TGCGCCAGCAGCTTGGTCACCGGGACAGGGCTAACTGAAGCTTTCTTT
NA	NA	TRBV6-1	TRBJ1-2	CASSAQHAGEGGYTF	TGTGCCAGCAGTGCCCAGCACGCGGGGGAGGGTGGCTACACCTTC
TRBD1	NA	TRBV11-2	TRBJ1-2	CASSSGGSYTF	TGTGCCAGCAGCTCAGGGGGCAGCTACACCTTC
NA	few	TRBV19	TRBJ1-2	CASSITQGNHGYTF	TGTGCCAGTAGTATAACCCAGGGAAATCATGGCTACACCTTC
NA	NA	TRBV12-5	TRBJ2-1	CASGRGAGSSYNEQFF	TGTGCTAGTGGGCGTGGTGCGGGTAGCTCCTACAATGAGCAGTTCTTC
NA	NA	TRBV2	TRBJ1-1	CASIGNQANTEAFF	TGTGCCAGCATCGGAAACCAGGCGAACACTGAAGCTTTCTTT